The subject of this entry is one TCR beta chain. This clonotype was seen repeatedly, ten times or more. No cognate antigen has been identified for it. No clone much larger than this one lies a single base away; base qualities are absent. The label giving this sample's treatment or condition can be read as: allogeneic hematopoietic cell transplantation with graft depleted of TCRalphabeta T cells and CD19 B cells. Transplant recipients were children who received TCRalphabeta/CD19-depleted allogeneic hematopoietic cell grafts. The library was produced with PCR. Sequencing was carried out with an Illumina HiSeq 2500. To normalize quantification of the TCRbeta repertoire, the TCR libraries were built with molecular barcoding that relied on unique molecular identifiers. In TCRdb, the public reads were trimmed at Q25 with fastp and aligned with MiXCR, with productive beta chains retained. Rows merge per CDR3 protein into single entries with the most common DNA and genes. The sample contains around 250,000 distinct CDR3 sequences, 8.2% of them found a single time. Under 8% of the sample is held by the ten biggest clonotypes.

This sample stems from a study of T-cell reconstitution after alpha-beta-depleted transplantation in children (dated by TCRdb to about 2016). As for the study more broadly: The study quantitatively tracked T-cell immune reconstitution after TCRalphabeta/CD19-depleted allogeneic hematopoietic cell transplantation in children using TCR repertoire profiling.

The CDR1 and CDR2 encoded by the germline V gene are SGDLS and YYNGEE. From its cysteine to its phenylalanine, the CDR3 spans 15 amino acids. Only CDR3 DNA remains: 45 bases, in frame from the first base. V sheds 4 bases and J sheds 4 bases, leaving 17 bases between their ends. The paper's findings and limits, for the study overall: In some patients, the high TCRbeta diversity seen at day 60 was put down to recipient T cells and intrathymic progenitors that had survived conditioning. The apparently early alphabetaT-cell count recovery about two months after transplant was reportedly dependent on only several hundred rapidly expanded clones derived from non-depleted graft cells. Over the following months the frequencies of hyperexpanded clones went down, and after one year T-cell counts and TCRbeta diversity were mostly credited to newly produced T cells.

The sequenced sample was PBMCs, mostly from graft donor cells, obtained 180 days after TCRalphabeta/CD19-depleted stem cell transplant. The chain was built from TRBV9 and TRBJ1-1; the best D guess is TRBD1, with 6 bases matching. The receptor's source is a male patient younger than 18 who had a stem cell transplant for acute lymphoblastic leukemia, so the T cells may come from the graft donor. The DNA reads TGTGCCAGCAGCCCCCCACAGGGCTTGGGCACTGAAGCTTTCTTT. The translation is CASSPPQGLGTEAFF.